This T cell receptor beta chain was obtained from a study of blood T cell repertoires in COVID-19 (dated by TCRdb to 2018 to 2020). Some background on the complete study: Collaborator samples came from the United States, Italy and Spain and covered acute and convalescent phases of COVID-19. The material from the prospective study consisted of cDNA or gDNA derived from T cells, B-cell-depleted T cells, or PBMCs. Where HLA class I and class II types were available, the types were taken from metadata supplied by the sample provider, not from assay-based typing. The samples were drawn from the first 160 participants of the ongoing ImmuneRACE study and from 950 to 1,500 subjects provided by 6 global collaborators. The dataset comprised deeply sampled blood TCRbeta repertoires from subjects exposed to, actively infected with, or recovered from COVID-19. Sample metadata almost always included a de-identified subject ID, COVID-19 status, age in years and sex. The repertoires were released in a freely available public database intended as a resource for research on the immune response to SARS-CoV-2.

What the work shows at the level of the full study, not this receptor alone: How much clinical and demographic metadata was included differed by source and by participant, and the metadata was provided uncurated.

At the junction V is shortened by 5 bases and J by 5 bases; bases outside the gene matches: 3. The CDR3 goes from the cysteine to the phenylalanine over 14 residues. Only CDR3 DNA remains: 42 bases, in frame from the first base. The germline V gene specifies SNHLY as CDR1 and FYNNEI as CDR2. Comment on this clone: The antigen it binds to is not known. The record has no base qualities; no much larger clone is one base away.

Collaborating institutions collected whole blood in K2EDTA tubes following their own protocols. For TCRbeta analysis, collaborators shipped samples as frozen whole blood, isolated PBMCs, or DNA extracted from either of those sample types. The immunoSEQ Assay, a bias-controlled multiplex PCR, was used to amplify TCRbeta CDR3 regions from genomic DNA. The original pipeline was this. Within the assay, amplification of reference gene primers was used to estimate how many nucleated cells each sample contained. To quantify the absolute abundance of each unique TCRbeta CDR3 rearrangement, sequence reads were collapsed and filtered. For each sample, productive Simpson clonality was calculated by taking the square root of Simpson's diversity index across productive rearrangements. Here the immuneACCESS table is served through TCRdb, limited to in-frame sequences with V and J called. Missing clones are a known gap in these copies; in checked studies unresolved V genes cover under half, and the rest lacks a known reason. V, J and clone size are those of that table, while D and trimming were read from the DNA. The sample data list tens of thousands of clones, and 88% of these were observed just once. The ten largest clones take up about 4.9% of the sample.

Sequencing was carried out using peripheral blood. The chain was built from TRBV2 and TRBJ2-5; 12 junctional bases match TRBD2. This TCR derives from a man aged 55 to 70 with acute or convalescent COVID-19. The CDR3 region: CASSPLAGGETQYF. The DNA is TGTGCCAGCAGTCCTCTAGCGGGAGGGGAGACCCAGTACTTC.